Each of the 27 T cell receptor beta chains below was sequenced from the same sample in a study of T-cell memory formation after mild COVID-19. TCRdb re-called the 5' RACE reads through MiXCR, storing one row per CDR3 protein. Altogether 300,000 to 400,000 distinct CDR3 sequences are present, around 15% being singletons, with the ten largest covering 20% to 25%. Sample: PBMCs or a T cell subset sorted from them (not recorded which). Source of these receptors: a man between 18 and 35 years old who had mild COVID-19 (a few samples of this study predate the infection). Cell type and time point are not known.

The chain combines TRBV7-2 with TRBJ2-3, with 7 nucleotides matching TRBD1. There are 17 residues in the CDR3. The V gene's germline CDR1 is SGHTA and CDR2 FQGNSA. J gave up 1 base and V 7 bases, and 14 bases lay outside the gene matches. Here the CDR3 DNA reads TGTGCCAGCATGATGGGACAGCACCCCTTGGGCACAGATACGCAGTATTTT. As protein: CASMMGQHPLGTDTQYF. Full variable domain (remainder filled in from reference TRBV7-2 and TRBJ2-3): GAGVSQSPSNKVTEKGKDVELRCDPISGHTALYWYRQSLGQGLEFLIYFQGNSAPDKSGLPSDRFSAERTGGSVSTLTIQRTQQEDSAVYLCASMMGQHPLGTDTQYFGPGTRLTVL.

This clonotype showed up just a few times. The rearrangement joins TRBV7-2 to TRBJ1-5; 8 bases fit TRBD1. Trimming cost V 5 bases and J 0 bases; bases outside gene matches: 9. The length of the CDR3 is 17 residues. Germline CDR1 and CDR2: SGHTA and FQGNSA. The CDR3 region has the DNA TGTGCCAGCAGCCCCGGCACAGGGGGATATAGCAATCAGCCCCAGCATTTT. Translating it yields CASSPGTGGYSNQPQHF.

The V call is TRBV7-3, the J call TRBJ2-5, with a tentative D call TRBD1 (6 bases). Germline CDR1 and CDR2: SGHTA and FQGTGA. This CDR3 has 14 amino acids. Deletions cut 6 bases from V and 3 bases from J, with 14 bases between. CDR3 coding DNA: TGTGCCAGCAGGGGGCCAGGGGCTGAAGAGACCCAGTACTTC. Its protein product is CASRGPGAEETQYF.

This clonotype was seen a handful of times. This chain connects TRBV7-6 to TRBJ2-2; TRBD2 matches at 8 bases. The CDR3 loop spans 15 amino acids. The V segment lost 3 bases and the J segment 4 bases; nucleotides outside the gene matches: 4. Germline V gene sequence: CDR1 SGHVS, CDR2 FNYEAQ. The CDR3, as DNA: TGTGCCAGCAGCTTCCGTAGCGGGACCACCGGGGAGCTGTTTTTT. This sequence encodes CASSFRSGTTGELFF. Using reference TRBV7-6 and TRBJ2-2 for the parts outside the CDR3, the full variable domain is GAGVSQSPRYKVTKRGQDVALRCDPISGHVSLYWYRQALGQGPEFLTYFNYEAQQDKSGLPNDRFSAERPEGSISTLTIQRTEQRDSAMYRCASSFRSGTTGELFFGEGSRLTVL.

This chain uses TRBV7-2 with TRBJ1-1, with D perhaps matching TRBD1 (5 bases). V was trimmed by 6 bases and J by 4 bases, leaving 12 bases between them. The germline gives CDR1 SGHTA, CDR2 FQGNSA. There are 13 residues in the CDR3. This CDR3 reads CASRFDRSTEAFF. The CDR3 coding sequence is TGTGCCAGCAGGTTTGACAGAAGCACTGAAGCTTTCTTT.

This clonotype appeared many times. The chain uses TRBV12-3 or TRBV12-4 and TRBJ1-6; D is unresolved. The CDR3 runs 12 residues. Trimming took off 8 bases at V and 8 bases at J, with 10 bases between the two ends. This CDR3 reads CASGNADSPLHF. DNA of the CDR3: TGTGCCAGCGGGAATGCGGATTCACCCCTCCACTTT.

The chain couples TRBV9 to TRBJ2-7; the D is unclear. Deletions cut 6 bases from V and 2 bases from J, with 12 bases between. This CDR3 spans 13 amino acids. Germline V lookup: CDR1 SGDLS, CDR2 YYNGEE. The CDR3: CASIAGGPYEQYV. As DNA, the CDR3 is TGTGCCAGCATCGCCGGTGGCCCCTACGAGCAGTACGTC.

V usage is TRBV7-3 and J usage is TRBJ1-2; 9 bases align to TRBD1. The CDR3 runs 18 residues. V shed 5 bases, J shed 4 bases, and the junction held 17 bases outside the gene matches. In germline, CDR1 is SGHTA, CDR2 FQGTGA. Here the CDR3 DNA reads TGTGCCAGCAGCGCGTCTTACTCACAGGGGGCGCAGGGCTATGGCTACACCTTC. It encodes CASSASYSQGAQGYGYTF.

This rearrangement joins TRBV18 to TRBJ2-7; the D is unclear. Germline-derived CDR1 and CDR2 are KGHSH and LQKENI. This CDR3 region has 13 residues. V shed 0 bases and J shed 2 bases, with 5 bases lying between them. The CDR3 region is CASSPPAAYEQYF. The CDR3 nucleotides are TGTGCCAGCTCACCACCGGCAGCCTACGAGCAGTACTTC.

The table lists this clonotype with a few counts. The chain employs TRBV5-1 and TRBJ1-1; D gene ambiguous. The CDR3 loop spans 13 amino acids. Between the trimmed V and J ends, which lost 4 bases and 1 base, there was a span of 8 bases. Germline V lookup: CDR1 SGHRS, CDR2 YFSETQ. Written as DNA, the CDR3 is TGCGCCAGCAGCAATCAGCCGAACACTGAAGCTTTCTTT. Encoded protein: CASSNQPNTEAFF.

This chain joins TRBV27 and TRBJ1-1; no definite D call. The germline V gene encodes CDR1 MNHEY and CDR2 SMNVEV (reference sequence). The V gene lost 5 bases and the J gene lost 4 bases, with 11 bases spanning the gap. CDR3 length equals 13 residues. CDR3 sequence: CASSPDWGTEAFF. The CDR3 DNA is TGTGCCAGCAGTCCCGACTGGGGCACTGAAGCTTTCTTT.

Many counts were recorded for this clonotype. The chain carries TRBV7-8 and TRBJ2-1; D is unclear. CDR3 length equals 15 residues. Germline V gene lookup returns CDR1 SGHVS and CDR2 FQNEAQ. V lost 0 bases, J lost 9 bases, and 15 bases lay in between. The CDR3 coding sequence is TGTGCCAGCAGCTTAGCAGTCGGCAGCCCCCCTGAGCAGTTCTTC. It specifies CASSLAVGSPPEQFF.

This clonotype was counted a few times. The V and J genes are TRBV12-3 or TRBV12-4 and TRBJ2-7; TRBD1 aligns across 8 bases. V shed 3 bases, J shed 3 bases, and the junction held 7 bases outside the gene matches. There are 15 residues in the CDR3. Here the CDR3 DNA reads TGTGCCAGCAGTTTCCCTGGACAGGGAGACTACGAGCAGTACTTC. Its translation: CASSFPGQGDYEQYF.

The chain employs TRBV12-3 or TRBV12-4 and TRBJ1-4; D might be TRBD1 (6 bases). CDR3 size: 14 residues. Trimming removed 6 bases at V and 5 bases at J, with 13 bases between. This CDR3 reads CASSPNRDNEKLFF. In nucleotides, the CDR3 is TGTGCCAGCAGCCCCAACAGGGACAATGAAAAACTGTTTTTT.

Ten or more counts support this clonotype. The chain combines TRBV27 with TRBJ2-3; 7 bases line up with TRBD1. The V gene's germline CDR1 is MNHEY and CDR2 SMNVEV (reference sequence). The J segment lost 0 bases and the V segment lost 8 bases, leaving 17 bases of the junction unmatched. The CDR3 has 18 residues. The CDR3 region is CASPTGQKVCWSTDTQYF. CDR3 nucleotide sequence: TGTGCCAGCCCCACGGGACAGAAGGTCTGCTGGAGCACAGATACGCAGTATTTT.

This sequence joins TRBV4-1 and TRBJ2-7, with D possibly being TRBD1 (6 bases). Trimming pared 3 bases from V and 4 bases from J, leaving 13 bases between. Germline V gene lookup returns CDR1 MGHRA and CDR2 YSYEKL. The CDR3 totals 14 residues. The CDR3 DNA is TGCGCCAGCAGCCAGGTTAAGGACAGTTACGAGCAGTACTTC. Its protein product is CASSQVKDSYEQYF.

In its sample, this clonotype was seen a few times. The chain carries TRBV28 and TRBJ1-5; D unclear. The CDR3 is 15 residues long. The germline CDR1 and CDR2 sequences are MDHEN and SYDVKM. The V and J ends lost 0 bases and 0 bases respectively, with 6 bases between them. In DNA form, the CDR3 reads TGTGCCAGCAGTTTATGGGTCCGTAGCAATCAGCCCCAGCATTTT. Its protein product is CASSLWVRSNQPQHF.

This clonotype was seen more than once but under ten times. The chain recombines TRBV5-1 with TRBJ2-7; D is perhaps TRBD1 or TRBD2 (5 bases each). The germline V gene has CDR1 SGHRS and CDR2 YFSETQ. Trimming shortened V by 5 bases and J by 3 bases, and 15 bases separated the two germline ends. This CDR3 contains 14 residues. The CDR3 sequence is CASRPPGRGYEQYF. As DNA, the CDR3 is TGCGCCAGCAGGCCCCCGGGACGGGGCTACGAGCAGTACTTC.

The CDR3 nucleotides read TGCAGTGCTAACCCCTTGTCTGACAATCAGCCCCAGCATTTT. It codes for CSANPLSDNQPQHF. The gene calls are TRBV20-1 and TRBJ1-5; no clear D. CDR1 and CDR2 (germline): DFQATT, SNEGSKA (reference sequence). The CDR3 loop spans 14 amino acids. V was clipped by 4 bases and J by 3 bases, with 13 bases between them.

This chain connects TRBV20-1 to TRBJ1-2, with D maybe TRBD1 (6 bases). The V gene lost 0 bases and the J gene lost 5 bases, with 10 bases spanning the gap. The CDR3 loop spans 13 amino acids. The germline V gene encodes CDR1 DFQATT and CDR2 SNEGSKA (reference sequence). The CDR3 loop is CSARDSQGYGYTF. As DNA, the CDR3 is TGCAGTGCTAGAGATTCTCAGGGGTATGGCTACACCTTC.

The chain links TRBV6-6 to TRBJ1-1; TRBD1 matches at 10 bases. CDR1 MNHNY and CDR2 SVGAGI come from the germline V gene (reference sequence). The CDR3 has 16 amino acids. Losses at the gene ends were 2 bases for V and 3 bases for J; bases not matched to a gene: 6. CDR3 bases: TGTGCCAGCAGTTACCCACGGACAGGGGGGGACACTGAAGCTTTCTTT. This sequence encodes CASSYPRTGGDTEAFF.

The chain couples TRBV12-3 or TRBV12-4 to TRBJ1-2; 9 positions match TRBD1. The length of the CDR3 is 13 residues. J gave up 8 bases and V 6 bases, and 7 bases lay outside the gene matches. This chain's CDR3 is CASSTGGARGYTF. CDR3 sequence (DNA): TGTGCCAGCAGCACAGGGGGCGCGAGGGGCTACACCTTC.

This clonotype was seen a handful of times. The chain joins TRBV20-1 to TRBJ2-3; 10 bases match TRBD2. The CDR3 is 14 residues long. Per the germline V gene, CDR1 is DFQATT and CDR2 is SNEGSKA (reference sequence). J was trimmed by 4 bases and V by 4 bases; bases with no gene match: 5. CDR3 nucleotides: TGCAGTGCTAAGTGGACTAGCGGAGCAGATACGCAGTATTTT. This sequence encodes CSAKWTSGADTQYF.

The chain recombines TRBV27 with TRBJ2-2; D tentatively reads TRBD1 or TRBD2 (5 bases each). In germline, CDR1 is MNHEY, CDR2 SMNVEV (reference sequence). Trimming took 0 bases from V and 6 from J, leaving 11 bases between them. This CDR3 comprises 15 residues. The CDR3 sequence is CASSLSGVLAGELFF. In DNA, the CDR3 is TGTGCCAGCAGTTTATCGGGGGTCTTGGCCGGGGAGCTGTTTTTT.

The J gene is TRBJ1-2, the V gene TRBV5-1; D is perhaps TRBD1 (6 bases). V gave up 0 bases and J gave up 4 bases, with 19 bases separating them. This CDR3 is 17 amino acids long. CDR1 and CDR2 (germline): SGHRS, YFSETQ. In DNA, the CDR3 is TGCGCCAGCAGCTTGGAGGGGGGAGCCTACTCGCGCTATGGCTACACCTTC. Translated, it gives CASSLEGGAYSRYGYTF.

This clonotype was picked up a small number of times. The chain combines TRBV29-1 with TRBJ2-7, with D maybe TRBD1 (5 bases). Per germline, CDR1 SQVTM and CDR2 ANQGSEA. V gave up 3 bases and J gave up 5 bases, with 11 bases separating them. The CDR3 contains 12 residues. The CDR3 region is CSVEQGRDEQYF. CDR3 DNA: TGCAGCGTTGAGCAGGGAAGAGACGAGCAGTACTTC.

This chain uses TRBV5-1 with TRBJ1-2; D remains ambiguous. The CDR3 extends over 15 amino acids. In germline, CDR1 is SGHRS, CDR2 YFSETQ. The V end lost 0 bases, the J end lost 1 base, and 10 bases lay between the germline ends. The CDR3 sequence: CASSLGAGINYGYTF. The CDR3 nucleotides are TGCGCCAGCAGCTTGGGAGCGGGGATTAACTATGGCTACACCTTC.